The 16 T cell receptor beta chains below all came from one sample that was sequenced in a study of OX40 agonist ivuxolimab in advanced cancers. The repertoire was sequenced with immunoSEQ multiplex PCR; TCRdb's copy has only in-frame clones and lacks some. The repertoire has roughly 92,000 clones, around 90% of them found once; the top ten carry 8% to 9.5%. This specimen consisted of CD4+ or CD8+ T cells sorted from blood, obtained in a trial of the OX40 agonist ivuxolimab. These receptors came from an adult with an advanced solid tumor such as melanoma, head and neck, liver or kidney cancer.

This rearrangement joins TRBV5-1 to TRBJ2-7; no clear D gene. V dropped 0 bases and J dropped 0 bases, with 4 bases sitting between them. The V gene's germline CDR1 is SGHRS and CDR2 YFSETQ. This CDR3 is 13 amino acids long. CDR3 sequence: CASSLDPSYEQYF. As DNA, the CDR3 is TGCGCCAGCAGCTTGGATCCCTCCTACGAGCAGTACTTC.

The rearrangement links TRBV7-9 to TRBJ2-7; tentatively, D is TRBD2 (6 bases). This CDR3 spans 16 amino acids. The ends were cut back, 3 bases at V and 0 bases at J, with 15 bases in the middle. The germline gives CDR1 SEHNR, CDR2 FQNEAQ (reference sequence). Here the CDR3 DNA reads TGTGCCAGCAGCTTGGTGGGCGGGGCCAGCTCCTACGAGCAGTACTTC. This translates into CASSLVGGASSYEQYF.

This chain links TRBV10-3 with TRBJ2-3; a weak D match, TRBD1 (6 bases). The CDR3 has 15 amino acids. The V gene lost 7 bases and the J gene lost 1 base, with 15 bases spanning the gap. CDR1 is ENHRY and CDR2 is SYGVKD in the germline V gene. CDR3 DNA sequence: TGTGCCATCAACCGTAAACAGGGTGGCACAGATACGCAGTATTTT. Amino acid sequence: CAINRKQGGTDTQYF.

This chain joins TRBV20-1 and TRBJ2-5, with no clear D. In germline, CDR1 is DFQATT, CDR2 SNEGSKA (reference sequence). CDR3 length: 11 amino acids. The ends were cut back, 5 bases at V and 2 bases at J, with 6 bases in the middle. The CDR3 DNA reads as TGCAGTGCTGGGTCGCAAGAGACCCAGTACTTC. This codes for CSAGSQETQYF.

This chain links TRBV7-9 with TRBJ1-5, with TRBD1 identical over 7 bases. The V and J ends lost 4 bases and 7 bases, in that order; junction bases with no gene match: 7. The V gene's germline CDR1 is SEHNR and CDR2 FQNEAQ (reference sequence). This CDR3 spans 14 amino acids. The CDR3 region has the DNA TGTGCCAGCAGCTCGGGAGGGGGCGGCCAGCCCCAGCATTTT. Its protein is CASSSGGGGQPQHF.

The V and J genes are TRBV5-1 and TRBJ2-2; a weak D match, TRBD2 (6 bases). The germline V gene encodes CDR1 SGHRS and CDR2 YFSETQ. The CDR3 has 15 amino acids. V was clipped by 4 bases and J by 5 bases, with 15 bases between them. CDR3: CASSDSGTHTGELFF. The DNA of the CDR3 is TGCGCCAGCAGCGACTCCGGGACTCATACCGGGGAGCTGTTTTTT. The complete variable domain, with remaining parts taken from reference TRBV5-1 and TRBJ2-2, reads KAGVTQTPRYLIKTRGQQVTLSCSPISGHRSVSWYQQTPGQGLQFLFEYFSETQRNKGNFPGRFSGRQFSNSRSEMNVSTLELGDSALYLCASSDSGTHTGELFFGEGSRLTVL.

The chain is built from TRBV7-2 and TRBJ2-4; no reliable D call. V lost 5 bases to trimming and J lost 8 bases, with 7 bases between them. CDR1 is SGHTA and CDR2 is FQGNSA in the germline V gene. The CDR3 sequence is 11 residues long. CDR3 region: CASSNGDIQYF. CDR3 DNA sequence: TGTGCCAGCAGCAATGGCGACATTCAGTACTTC.

This chain links TRBV2 with TRBJ1-1; the D is unclear. Looked up from germline, CDR1 is SNHLY and CDR2 is FYNNEI. V lost 6 bases to trimming and J lost 7 bases, with 9 bases between them. The CDR3 runs to 11 residues. The CDR3 DNA reads as TGTGCCAGCAGGGGTGGACTTGAAGCTTTCTTT. Protein sequence: CASRGGLEAFF.

The chain joins TRBV9 to TRBJ2-4; no clear D gene. The CDR3 spans 14 residues. The germline gives CDR1 SGDLS, CDR2 YYNGEE. The V and J ends lost 4 bases and 6 bases respectively, with 14 bases between them. The CDR3 spells CASSPRYGLNIQYF. The CDR3 bases are TGTGCCAGCAGCCCTCGGTACGGATTAAACATTCAGTACTTC.

The chain carries TRBV5-4 and TRBJ2-2; 10 bases are shared with TRBD2. This CDR3 comprises 16 residues. V shed 0 bases, J shed 5 bases, and the junction held 4 bases outside the gene matches. Germline V gene sequence: CDR1 SGHNT, CDR2 YYREEE (reference sequence). The CDR3 is CASSLGASGGTGELFF. The CDR3 DNA reads TGTGCCAGCAGCTTGGGGGCTAGCGGGGGAACCGGGGAGCTGTTTTTT.

V and J are TRBV6-1 and TRBJ2-7, with 9 bases matching TRBD2. This CDR3 spans 13 amino acids. From germline, CDR1 is MNHNS and CDR2 SASEGT. J lost 2 bases, V lost 10 bases, and 6 bases had no gene match. This CDR3 is CAILSGGPYEQYF. The CDR3 bases are TGTGCCATTCTGAGCGGGGGGCCCTACGAGCAGTACTTC.

The chain combines TRBV5-1 with TRBJ1-1, with 9 bases that match TRBD1. V trimming: 2 bases; J trimming: 2 bases; junction bases outside the gene matches: 7. The CDR3 has 16 residues. Germline CDR1 is SGHRS and CDR2 is YFSETQ. The CDR3 sequence: CASSLGQGSGNTEAFF. CDR3 bases: TGCGCCAGCAGCTTAGGACAGGGGAGTGGTAACACTGAAGCTTTCTTT.

The chain recombines TRBV4-1 with TRBJ1-5; D may be TRBD1 (6 bases). The germline gives CDR1 MGHRA, CDR2 YSYEKL. The CDR3 extends over 14 amino acids. Trimming removed 4 bases from V and 12 bases from J, with 19 bases in between. CDR3 protein: CASSRPGTKDIQHF. As DNA, the CDR3 is TGCGCCAGCAGCCGTCCCGGGACAAAAGACATCCAGCATTTT.

The rearrangement joins TRBV14 to TRBJ1-1; a weak D match, TRBD1 (6 bases). Germline loops: CDR1 SGHDN, CDR2 FVKESK. The V gene lost 3 bases and the J gene lost 1 base, with 12 bases spanning the gap. The CDR3 covers 15 residues. The CDR3 here is CASSHPDRRNTEAFF. CDR3 sequence (DNA): TGTGCCAGCAGCCACCCGGACAGAAGGAACACTGAAGCTTTCTTT. Together with reference TRBV14 and TRBJ1-1, the CDR3 gives the full variable domain: EAGVTQFPSHSVIEKGQTVTLRCDPISGHDNLYWYRRVMGKEIKFLLHFVKESKQDESGMPNNRFLAERTGGTYSTLKVQPAELEDSGVYFCASSHPDRRNTEAFFGQGTRLTVV.

V gene TRBV5-1 combines with J gene TRBJ2-1; weak D call: TRBD1 (6 bases). Trimming removed 4 bases from V and 4 bases from J, with 24 bases in between. This CDR3 has 18 amino acids. The germline V gene has CDR1 SGHRS and CDR2 YFSETQ. CDR3 in amino acids: CASSEESATGQGYNEQFF. CDR3 nucleotides: TGCGCCAGCAGCGAGGAATCCGCAACCGGGCAGGGGTACAATGAGCAGTTCTTC.

This chain joins TRBV30 and TRBJ2-7; 10 bases are shared with TRBD2. Germline trimming cut 5 bases from V and 5 bases from J; bases unmatched to any gene: 9. Per the germline V gene, CDR1 is GTSNPN and CDR2 is SVGIG (reference sequence). The CDR3 contains 14 residues. The CDR3 DNA sequence: TGTGCCTGGGATCCTAGCGGGAGAAGGAACGAGCAGTACTTC. Amino acid sequence: CAWDPSGRRNEQYF.